This TCR beta chain was recorded in a study of regulatory T cells in long-lasting Graves disease. This clonotype was seen a few times. For TCR beta, libraries came from iRepertoire HTBI primers and Arm-PCR of CDR3 regions. TCRdb re-derived calls from the multiplex PCR reads in MiXCR, one entry per CDR3 protein. The sample contains roughly 510,000 distinct CDR3 sequences, about 16% of which appear only once. As for time point: newly diagnosed GD, antithyroid drugs for less than 3 months. PBMC-derived RNA was used for the TCR library. Per the germline V gene, CDR1 is SQVTM and CDR2 is ANQGSEA. Trimming stripped 0 bases from V and 3 bases from J, with 11 bases between. The CDR3 is made up of 15 amino acids. The sample was also reused in another study, on T cells in Graves' hyperthyroidism and ophthalmopathy.

The chain links TRBV29-1 to TRBJ2-2, with D maybe TRBD1 (5 bases). The sample was peripheral blood mononuclear cells (PBMCs), taken at new diagnosis, from a patient treated with antithyroid drugs. The receptor comes from a man aged 18 to 30 with Graves disease. The CDR3 DNA reads as TGCAGCGTTGAAGAGCGACAGTGGTACACCGGGGAGCTGTTTTTT. It translates to CSVEERQWYTGELFF.